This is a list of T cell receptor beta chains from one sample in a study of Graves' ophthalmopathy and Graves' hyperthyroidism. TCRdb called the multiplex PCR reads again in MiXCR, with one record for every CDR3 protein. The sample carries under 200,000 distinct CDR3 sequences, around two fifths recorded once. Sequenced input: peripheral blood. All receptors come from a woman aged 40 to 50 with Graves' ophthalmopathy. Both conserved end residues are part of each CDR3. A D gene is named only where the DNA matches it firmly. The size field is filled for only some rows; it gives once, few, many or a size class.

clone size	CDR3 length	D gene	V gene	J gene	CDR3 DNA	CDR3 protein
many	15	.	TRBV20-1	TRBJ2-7	TGCAGTGCTAGAGCCGGTCAAGGGGCGTTCTACGAGCAGTACTTC	CSARAGQGAFYEQYF
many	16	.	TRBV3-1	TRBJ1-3	TGTGCCAGCAGCCAAGGGGCAGGGGATTTAGCACACACCATATATTTT	CASSQGAGDLAHTIYF
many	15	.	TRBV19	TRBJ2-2	TGTGCCAGTACATTGGACGCGGGGCACACCGGGGAGCTGTTTTTT	CASTLDAGHTGELFF
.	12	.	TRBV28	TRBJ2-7	TGTGCCAGCAGCGGGCAGCCTTACGAGCAGTACTTC	CASSGQPYEQYF
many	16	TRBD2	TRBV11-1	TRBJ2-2	TGTGCCAGCAGCTTGGAGCGGGGGGGCGGCACCGGGGAGCTGTTTTTT	CASSLERGGGTGELFF
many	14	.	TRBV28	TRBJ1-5	TGTGCCAGCAGTTTAATCTATAGCAATCAGCCCCAGCATTTT	CASSLIYSNQPQHF
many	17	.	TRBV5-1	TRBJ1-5	TGCGCCAGCAGTCCCACCGACAGGACCGATAGCAATCAGCCCCAGCATTTT	CASSPTDRTDSNQPQHF
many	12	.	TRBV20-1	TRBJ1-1	TGCAGTGCTATGGCCAGGGCCACTGAAGCTTTCTTT	CSAMARATEAFF
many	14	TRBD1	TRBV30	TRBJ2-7	TGTGCCTGGAGCCGAACCGACAGGGGAAACGAGCAGTACTTC	CAWSRTDRGNEQYF
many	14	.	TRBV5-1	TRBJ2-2	TGCGCCAGCAGACAGGGCACTAACACCGGGGAGCTGTTTTTT	CASRQGTNTGELFF
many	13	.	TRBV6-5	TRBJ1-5	TGTGCCAGCAGTTTCCAGGGCAATCAGCCCCAGCATTTT	CASSFQGNQPQHF
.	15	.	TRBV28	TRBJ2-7	TGTGCCAGCAGTACCATTGGACTGGAAATCTACGAGCAGTACTTC	CASSTIGLEIYEQYF
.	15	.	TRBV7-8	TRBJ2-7	TGTGCCAGCAGCTTAGTGGGGTCTAGCTCCTACGAGCAGTACTTC	CASSLVGSSSYEQYF
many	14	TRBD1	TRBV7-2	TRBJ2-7	TGTGCCAGCAGCTTTTGGGTGGACAGGGGCGAGCAGTACTTC	CASSFWVDRGEQYF
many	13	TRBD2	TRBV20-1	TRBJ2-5	TGCAGTGCTCCACAATCCGGGGGGGAGACCCAGTACTTC	CSAPQSGGETQYF
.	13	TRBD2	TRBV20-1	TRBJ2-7	TGCAGTGCCCTACTAGCGGGAGTGTACGAGCAGTACTTC	CSALLAGVYEQYF
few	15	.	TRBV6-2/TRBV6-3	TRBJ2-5	TGTGCCAGCAGATACCTTAGCGAGAACCTCGAGACCCAGTACTTC	CASRYLSENLETQYF
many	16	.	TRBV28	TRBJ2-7	TGTGCCAGCAGTTTAGAGGGCAGGGTGGTACCCTACGAGCAGTACTTC	CASSLEGRVVPYEQYF
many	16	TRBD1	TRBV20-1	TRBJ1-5	TGCAGTGCTGCGGACAGGGTATCCTATAGCAATCAGCCCCAGCATTTT	CSAADRVSYSNQPQHF
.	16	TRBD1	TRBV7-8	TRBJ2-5	TGTGCCAGCAGCCTCAACGCGGACAGGGTACAAGAGACCCAGTACTTC	CASSLNADRVQETQYF
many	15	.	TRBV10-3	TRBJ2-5	TGTGCCATCAGCGACCCGATAACAGGGAGAGAGACCCAGTACTTC	CAISDPITGRETQYF
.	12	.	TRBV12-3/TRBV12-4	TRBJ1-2	TGTGCCAGCGGGGGAATCGGCCCTGGCTACACCTTC	CASGGIGPGYTF
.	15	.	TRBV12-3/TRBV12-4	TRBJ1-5	TGTGCCAGCAGTCCCGACAGCCTCCCCAATCAGCCCCAGCATTTT	CASSPDSLPNQPQHF
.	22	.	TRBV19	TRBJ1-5	TGTGCCAGTAGTATTCGTGGGTTGAATAATCTTCCAGGGAAAGGGAGCAATCAGCCCCAGCATTTT	CASSIRGLNNLPGKGSNQPQHF
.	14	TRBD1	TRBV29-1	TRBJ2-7	TGCAGCGCCCTTGGGTCCGGGACAGACTACGAGCAGTACTTC	CSALGSGTDYEQYF
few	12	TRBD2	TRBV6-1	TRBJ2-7	TGTGCCAGCAGGATAGCGGGATACGAGCAGTACTTC	CASRIAGYEQYF
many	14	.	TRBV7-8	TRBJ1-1	TGTGCCAGCAGCTTAGCTCCAGGGAACACTGAAGCTTTCTTT	CASSLAPGNTEAFF
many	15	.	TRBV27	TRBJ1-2	TGTGCCAGCAGTTTAAATACAGAAAACCACTATGGCTACACCTTC	CASSLNTENHYGYTF
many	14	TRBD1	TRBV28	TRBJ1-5	TGTGCCAGCAGTTCAGGGGGGTTGAATCAGCCCCAGCATTTT	CASSSGGLNQPQHF
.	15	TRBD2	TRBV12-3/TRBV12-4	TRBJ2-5	TGTGCCAGCAGCCCAGCGGGAGGGCCGGAAGAGACCCAGTACTTC	CASSPAGGPEETQYF
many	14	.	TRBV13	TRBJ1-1	TGTGCCAGCAGCCAACAGGGTCGGAACACTGAAGCTTTCTTT	CASSQQGRNTEAFF
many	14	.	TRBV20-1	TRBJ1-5	TGCAGTGCTAGACCCCAGGGTTCTAATCAGCCCCAGCATTTT	CSARPQGSNQPQHF
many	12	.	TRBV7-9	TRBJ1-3	TGTGCCAGCAGCTCCGCATGGAACACCATATATTTT	CASSSAWNTIYF
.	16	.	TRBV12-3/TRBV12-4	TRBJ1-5	TGTGCCAGCGGCTTCTCACCAGATATCGGGGGTCGGCCCCAGCATTTT	CASGFSPDIGGRPQHF
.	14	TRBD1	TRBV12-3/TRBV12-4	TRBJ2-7	TGTGCCAGCAGTAAGGGACAGGGGGTCGACGAGCAGTACTTC	CASSKGQGVDEQYF
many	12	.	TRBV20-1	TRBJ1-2	TGCAGTGCTAGTGGCCGGAACTATGGCTACACCTTC	CSASGRNYGYTF
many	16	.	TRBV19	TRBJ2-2	TGTGCCAGTAGGGACGGAGGGGGGCCCAACACCGGGGAGCTGTTTTTT	CASRDGGGPNTGELFF
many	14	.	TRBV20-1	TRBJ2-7	TGCAGTGCTACGGCGACAGAAAACTCCTACGAGCAGTACTTC	CSATATENSYEQYF
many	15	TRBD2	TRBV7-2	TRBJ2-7	TGTGCCAGCAGCCGAGAACTAGCGGAAACCTACGAGCAGTACTTC	CASSRELAETYEQYF
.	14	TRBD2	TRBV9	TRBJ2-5	TGTGCCAGCAGCGTACTTGACGGGGGGGAGACCCAGTACTTC	CASSVLDGGETQYF
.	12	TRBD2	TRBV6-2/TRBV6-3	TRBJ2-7	TGTGCCAGCACGGGACTACAATACGAGCAGTACTTC	CASTGLQYEQYF
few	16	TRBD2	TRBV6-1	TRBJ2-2	TGTGCCAGCAATAAACTAGCGGGAGGACCCACCGGGGAGCTGTTTTTT	CASNKLAGGPTGELFF
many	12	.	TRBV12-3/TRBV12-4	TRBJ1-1	TGTGCCAGCAGTTTCTACGGAACTGAAGCTTTCTTT	CASSFYGTEAFF